The 23 T cell receptor beta chains below come from one sample, sequenced in a study of shared clonotypes between healthy human individuals. Data came from immunoSEQ multiplex PCR; TCRdb stores just in-frame clones and leaves some out. In the table there are about 1 million clones, more than 60% of which are singletons. The sequencing sample was made of memory CD4+ T cells sorted from blood. Subset described: CD45RA-negative fraction. Receptors originate from a man between 18 and 29 years old in good health.

The CDR3 spells CASSLDGVSQGDGYTF. The CDR3 DNA sequence: TGTGCCAGCAGCTTAGACGGGGTGAGCCAGGGGGATGGCTACACCTTC. The gene calls are TRBV7-9 and TRBJ1-2; 7 bases fit TRBD1. Germline loops: CDR1 SEHNR, CDR2 FQNEAQ (reference sequence). The length of the CDR3 is 16 residues. Trimming took 1 base from V and 6 from J; bases not matched to a gene: 11.

The rearrangement uses TRBV6-1 and TRBJ1-1; TRBD1 is a possible D gene (6 bases). Trimming took 3 bases from V and 7 from J, leaving 12 bases between them. The CDR3 is made up of 13 amino acids. Germline assignment: CDR1 MNHNS and CDR2 SASEGT. CDR3 amino acids: CASSDQTGYEAFF. The CDR3 DNA sequence: TGTGCCAGCAGTGACCAGACAGGCTATGAAGCTTTCTTT.

This clone was seen only a few times. The V gene is TRBV18, the J gene TRBJ2-7; TRBD1 might be the D (5 bases). Germline CDR1 and CDR2: KGHSH and LQKENI. The CDR3 is made up of 11 amino acids. The V end lost 4 bases, the J end lost 6 bases, and 7 bases lay between the germline ends. The CDR3 spells CASSQDSEQYF. The CDR3 DNA is TGTGCCAGCTCACAAGACAGCGAGCAGTACTTC.

A single count supports this clone. The chain carries TRBV6-5 and TRBJ1-2; 7 positions match TRBD1. The CDR3 spans 13 residues. CDR1 and CDR2 (germline): MNHEY, SVGAGI. Trimming removed 5 bases from V and 4 bases from J; junction bases left unmatched: 4. CDR3 in amino acids: CASSGDRLYGYTF. The CDR3 region has the DNA TGTGCCAGCAGTGGGGACAGACTCTATGGCTACACCTTC.

The genes are TRBV2 and TRBJ2-3; 8 nucleotides line up with TRBD2. Germline assignment: CDR1 SNHLY and CDR2 FYNNEI. The CDR3 has 14 amino acids. The V gene end was trimmed by 4 bases and the J gene end by 10 bases; junction bases not matched to a gene: 10. The CDR3 DNA is TGTGCCAGCAGTGGACCCGGGAGGGGTTCTGCGCAGTATTTT. It is translated as CASSGPGRGSAQYF. Full variable domain (remainder filled in from reference TRBV2 and TRBJ2-3): EPEVTQTPSHQVTQMGQEVILRCVPISNHLYFYWYRQILGQKVEFLVSFYNNEISEKSEIFDDQFSVERPDGSNFTLKIRSTKLEDSAMYFCASSGPGRGSAQYFGPGTRLTVL.

The V call is TRBV5-1, the J call TRBJ1-1; TRBD1 is a possible D gene (6 bases). This CDR3 is 16 amino acids long. Germline loops: CDR1 SGHRS, CDR2 YFSETQ. The V and J ends lost 4 bases and 4 bases respectively, with 20 bases between them. CDR3 protein: CASSASPTGLGTEAFF. CDR3 nucleotides: TGCGCCAGCAGCGCATCTCCGACAGGATTGGGCACTGAAGCTTTCTTT. Based on the CDR3 plus reference TRBV5-1 and TRBJ1-1, the full variable domain is KAGVTQTPRYLIKTRGQQVTLSCSPISGHRSVSWYQQTPGQGLQFLFEYFSETQRNKGNFPGRFSGRQFSNSRSEMNVSTLELGDSALYLCASSASPTGLGTEAFFGQGTRLTVV.

This clone has just a few counts. The CDR3 protein is CSVEQGFYGYTF. CDR3 bases: TGCAGCGTTGAGCAGGGGTTCTATGGCTACACCTTC. The chain uses TRBV29-1 and TRBJ1-2; D is perhaps TRBD1 (6 bases). CDR3 length equals 12 residues. V was shortened by 3 bases and J by 4 bases, with 9 bases between the two germline ends. Germline loops: CDR1 SQVTM, CDR2 ANQGSEA.

Of note for this clone: This probably arose from a read error, given a far larger clone one base away. The rearrangement links TRBV6-1 to TRBJ1-5; no definite D call. The germline V gene encodes CDR1 MNHNS and CDR2 SASEGT. The CDR3 loop spans 15 amino acids. Trimming removed 6 bases at V and 3 bases at J, with 15 bases between. The CDR3 is CASRRGPQSNQPQHF. CDR3 DNA: TGTGCCAGCAGACGTGGTCCTCAGTCCAATCAGCCCCAGCATTTT.

The chain is built from TRBV11-2 and TRBJ2-7; D ambiguous. V was clipped by 0 bases and J by 4 bases, with 4 bases between them. The germline gives CDR1 SGHAT, CDR2 FQNNGV. The CDR3 covers 12 residues. CDR3 in DNA: TGTGCCAGCAGCTTAGACCGATACGAGCAGTACTTC. Its translation: CASSLDRYEQYF. The whole variable domain, filled in from reference TRBV11-2 and TRBJ2-7, reads EAGVAQSPRYKIIEKRQSVAFWCNPISGHATLYWYQQILGQGPKLLIQFQNNGVVDDSQLPKDRFSAERLKGVDSTLKIQPAKLEDSAVYLCASSLDRYEQYFGPGTRLTVT.

The V call is TRBV18, the J call TRBJ2-2, with 7 bases matching TRBD1. The germline V gene encodes CDR1 KGHSH and CDR2 LQKENI. The CDR3 has 18 amino acids. V was clipped by 3 bases and J by 4 bases; unmatched bases: 14. This chain's CDR3 is CASSPLQQGMGSTGELFF. CDR3 in DNA: TGTGCCAGCTCACCTCTCCAACAGGGGATGGGGAGCACCGGGGAGCTGTTTTTT.

This clone was found once. The chain uses TRBV7-9 and TRBJ2-5; 7 bases agree with TRBD2. The CDR3 extends over 13 amino acids. V lost 0 bases to trimming and J lost 10 bases; unmatched junction nucleotides: 5. Germline values: CDR1 SEHNR, CDR2 FQNEAQ (reference sequence). The CDR3 coding sequence is TGTGCCAGCAGCTTAGCGGGGGGGAGCGACCAGTACTTC. Residues: CASSLAGGSDQYF. The variable domain in full, with the rest retrieved from reference TRBV7-9 and TRBJ2-5, is DTGVSQNPRHKITKRGQNVTFRCDPISEHNRLYWYRQTLGQGPEFLTYFQNEAQLEKSRLLSDRFSAERPKGSFSTLEIQRTEQGDSAMYLCASSLAGGSDQYFGPGTRLLVL.

This clone was found a few times. Other DNA sequences from this sample encode an identical CDR3 as well. The V call is TRBV13, the J call TRBJ1-1; D ambiguous. The germline V and J ends were trimmed by 0 bases and 0 bases, with 5 bases remaining between them. This CDR3 is 14 amino acids long. Germline V gene data show CDR1 as PRHDT and CDR2 as FYEKMQ (reference sequence). The CDR3: CASSLGQLNTEAFF. The CDR3 DNA reads TGTGCCAGCAGCTTAGGGCAATTGAACACTGAAGCTTTCTTT.

Note on this clone: This likely stems from a read error, as it lies one base from a far larger clone. The sample carries other DNA sequences with the same CDR3. The rearrangement joins TRBV11-2 to TRBJ1-1; D is possibly TRBD1 (6 bases). The CDR3 totals 13 residues. Trimming took 3 bases from V and 1 from J, leaving 6 bases between them. Looked up from germline, CDR1 is SGHAT and CDR2 is FQNNGV. The CDR3 spells CASSLDRNTEAFF. Written as DNA, the CDR3 is TGTGCCAGCAGCTTGGACAGGAACACTGAAGCTTTCTTT.

The genes are TRBV6-1 and TRBJ1-2, with D uncertain. Per germline, CDR1 MNHNS and CDR2 SASEGT. This CDR3 has 12 amino acids. V was cut by 4 bases and J by 1 base, with 4 bases left in between. The CDR3 DNA sequence: TGTGCCAGCAGTGGTAATAACTATGGCTACACCTTC. Translating it yields CASSGNNYGYTF.

The V call is TRBV30, the J call TRBJ1-1, with 7 bases identical to TRBD1. The V gene's germline CDR1 is GTSNPN and CDR2 SVGIG (reference sequence). Trimming removed 1 base from V and 10 bases from J; junction bases left unmatched: 12. CDR3 length: 14 amino acids. CDR3 amino acids: CAWSAKLGRTGAFF. The CDR3 DNA sequence: TGTGCCTGGAGTGCTAAACTCGGACGGACAGGAGCTTTCTTT.

A note on this clone: A single base separates this from a much larger clone, so it may be a read error. The identical CDR3 is also encoded by other nucleotide sequences in the sample. V and J are TRBV18 and TRBJ1-2; the D gene is possibly TRBD1 (5 bases). The germline V gene encodes CDR1 KGHSH and CDR2 LQKENI. The CDR3 has 16 amino acids. Trimming cost V 3 bases and J 1 base, with 15 bases left between them. CDR3 in amino acids: CASSPRRDGRNYGYTF. In nucleotides, the CDR3 is TGTGCCAGCTCACCTCGCCGGGACGGACGTAACTATGGCTACACCTTC.

As regards this clone: The same CDR3 also results from other DNA sequences found in this sample. V and J are TRBV6-5 and TRBJ1-2; 8 bases fit TRBD1. Trimming removed 3 bases from V and 3 bases from J; junction bases left unmatched: 3. Germline CDR1 and CDR2: MNHEY and SVGAGI. The CDR3 loop spans 14 amino acids. CDR3 in DNA: TGTGCCAGCAGTTATCAGGGGGCGGACTATGGCTACACCTTC. This codes for CASSYQGADYGYTF.

The chain has TRBV5-1 and TRBJ2-3; 9 nucleotides line up with TRBD1. V lost 4 bases and J lost 5; bases outside the gene matches: 8. This CDR3 has 15 amino acids. Looked up from germline, CDR1 is SGHRS and CDR2 is YFSETQ. CDR3 loop: CASSPGQGRGDTQYF. CDR3 nucleotides: TGCGCCAGCAGCCCTGGACAGGGGAGGGGAGATACGCAGTATTTT.

Points on this clone: Within the sample, other DNA sequences also encode this same CDR3. The V call is TRBV29-1, the J call TRBJ1-2, with 7 bases fitting TRBD1. The CDR3 runs to 13 residues. Germline trimming cut 5 bases from V and 2 bases from J; bases unmatched to any gene: 5. In germline, CDR1 is SQVTM, CDR2 ANQGSEA. CDR3 residues: CSVRTGVNYGYTF. The CDR3 DNA reads TGCAGCGTTAGAACAGGGGTGAACTATGGCTACACCTTC.

Concerning this clone: The sample carries other DNA sequences with the same CDR3. This chain uses TRBV5-1 with TRBJ2-7; D is unresolved. The V and J ends lost 0 bases and 5 bases respectively, with 6 bases between them. The CDR3 has 12 amino acids. The germline V gene encodes CDR1 SGHRS and CDR2 YFSETQ. The DNA for the CDR3 is TGCGCCAGCAGCTTGGCCGCCAACGAGCAGTACTTC. This translates into CASSLAANEQYF.

The chain has TRBV9 and TRBJ2-1; perhaps TRBD2 as D (5 bases). In germline, CDR1 is SGDLS, CDR2 YYNGEE. The CDR3 has 15 residues. V was trimmed by 5 bases and J by 0 bases, leaving 12 bases between them. CDR3 DNA: TGTGCCAGCAGTGAGGCAGAGGGCTCCTACAATGAGCAGTTCTTC. It specifies CASSEAEGSYNEQFF.

CDR3 region: CASSPRPGATNEKLFF. The CDR3, as DNA: TGTGCCAGCTCACCGCGTCCAGGGGCAACTAATGAAAAACTGTTTTTT. This chain uses TRBV18 with TRBJ1-4, with a weak D call TRBD1 (6 bases). CDR1 is KGHSH, CDR2 LQKENI, per germline. The CDR3 totals 16 residues. The ends were cut back, 3 bases at V and 0 bases at J, with 11 bases in the middle.

The V and J genes are TRBV30 and TRBJ2-3; 7 bases agree with TRBD1. Germline V CDR1 and CDR2: GTSNPN, SVGIG (reference sequence). The J segment lost 3 bases and the V segment lost 2 bases, leaving 8 bases of the junction unmatched. This CDR3 comprises 15 residues. DNA of the CDR3: TGTGCCTGGAGTAAACAGGGGCAGGCTACAGATACGCAGTATTTT. Amino acid sequence: CAWSKQGQATDTQYF.